The subject of this entry is one TCR beta chain. Each CDR3 protein is one row after TCRdb ran MiXCR on the 5' RACE reads. The sample consists of about 100,000 distinct CDR3 sequences, roughly 18% of them appearing once. This entry belongs to a study of T cells of healthy individuals. The receptor was derived from a human donor in good health.

CDR3 nucleotides: TGTGCCAGCAGGGTCGGGAACTCCCCCAGTTCGCCCCAGCATTTT. Encoded protein: CASRVGNSPSSPQHF. The chain recombines TRBV6-5 with TRBJ1-5; D remains unclear. The CDR3 loop spans 15 amino acids. V was pared by 6 bases and J by 9 bases, with 21 bases between. The germline gives CDR1 MNHEY, CDR2 SVGAGI.